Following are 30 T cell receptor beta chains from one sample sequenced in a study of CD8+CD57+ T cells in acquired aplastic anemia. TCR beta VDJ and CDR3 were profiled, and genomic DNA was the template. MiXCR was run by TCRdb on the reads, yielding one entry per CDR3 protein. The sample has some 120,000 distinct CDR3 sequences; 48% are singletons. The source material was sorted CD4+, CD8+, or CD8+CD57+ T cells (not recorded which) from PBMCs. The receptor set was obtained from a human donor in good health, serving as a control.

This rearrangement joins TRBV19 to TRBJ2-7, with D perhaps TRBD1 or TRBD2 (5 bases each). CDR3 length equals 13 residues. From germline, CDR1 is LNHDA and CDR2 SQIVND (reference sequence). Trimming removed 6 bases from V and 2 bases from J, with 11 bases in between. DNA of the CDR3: TGTGCCAGTAGCTCAGGGCGGGCCTACGAGCAGTACTTC. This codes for CASSSGRAYEQYF. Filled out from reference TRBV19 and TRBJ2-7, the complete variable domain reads DGGITQSPKYLFRKEGQNVTLSCEQNLNHDAMYWYRQDPGQGLRLIYYSQIVNDFQKGDIAEGYSVSREKKESFPLTVTSAQKNPTAFYLCASSSGRAYEQYFGPGTRLTVT.

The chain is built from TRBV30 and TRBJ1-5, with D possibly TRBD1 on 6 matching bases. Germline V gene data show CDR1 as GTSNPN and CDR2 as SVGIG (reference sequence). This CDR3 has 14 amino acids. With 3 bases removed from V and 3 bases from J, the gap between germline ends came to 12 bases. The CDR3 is CAWSPTGNNQPQHF. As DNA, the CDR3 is TGTGCCTGGAGCCCTACAGGGAACAATCAGCCCCAGCATTTT. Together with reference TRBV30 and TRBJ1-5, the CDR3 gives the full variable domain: SQTIHQWPATLVQPVGSPLSLECTVEGTSNPNLYWYRQAAGRGLQLLFYSVGIGQISSEVPQNLSASRPQDRQFILSSKKLLLSDSGFYLCAWSPTGNNQPQHFGDGTRLSIL.

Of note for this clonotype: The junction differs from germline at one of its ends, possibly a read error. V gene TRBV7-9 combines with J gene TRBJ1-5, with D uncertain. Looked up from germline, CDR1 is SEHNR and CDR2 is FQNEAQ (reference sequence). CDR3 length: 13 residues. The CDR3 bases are TGCGCCAGCAGCCAAGATGGTGTTCAGCCCCAGCATTTT. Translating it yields CASSQDGVQPQHF.

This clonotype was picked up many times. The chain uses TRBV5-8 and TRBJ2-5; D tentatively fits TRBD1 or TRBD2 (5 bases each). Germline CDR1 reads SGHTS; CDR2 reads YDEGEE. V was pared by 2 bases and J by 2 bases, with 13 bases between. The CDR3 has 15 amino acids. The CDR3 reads CASSFQGRIQETQYF. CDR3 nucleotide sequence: TGTGCCAGCAGCTTCCAGGGACGCATTCAAGAGACCCAGTACTTC.

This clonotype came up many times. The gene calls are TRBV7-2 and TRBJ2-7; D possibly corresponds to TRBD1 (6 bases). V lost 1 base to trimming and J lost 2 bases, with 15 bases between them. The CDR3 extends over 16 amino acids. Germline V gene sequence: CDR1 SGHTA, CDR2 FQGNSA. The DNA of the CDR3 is TGTGCCAGCAGCTTAGTCGGGACAACCCCTACCTACGAGCAGTACTTC. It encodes CASSLVGTTPTYEQYF.

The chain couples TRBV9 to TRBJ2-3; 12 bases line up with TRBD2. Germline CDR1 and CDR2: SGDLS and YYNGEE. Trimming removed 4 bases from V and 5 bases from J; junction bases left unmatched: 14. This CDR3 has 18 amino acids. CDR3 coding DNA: TGTGCCAGCAGCCCCGTAGCTAGCGGGGGGGCCATGGTAGATACGCAGTATTTT. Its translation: CASSPVASGGAMVDTQYF. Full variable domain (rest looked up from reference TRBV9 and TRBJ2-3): DSGVTQTPKHLITATGQRVTLRCSPRSGDLSVYWYQQSLDQGLQFLIQYYNGEERAKGNILERFSAQQFPDLHSELNLSSLELGDSALYFCASSPVASGGAMVDTQYFGPGTRLTVL.

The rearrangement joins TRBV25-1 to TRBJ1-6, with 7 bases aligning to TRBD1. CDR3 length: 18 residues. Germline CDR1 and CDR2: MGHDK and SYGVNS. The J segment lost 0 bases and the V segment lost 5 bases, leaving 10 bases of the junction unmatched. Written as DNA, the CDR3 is TGTGCCAGCAGTCGGACAGGTAGAACTCACTCCTATAATTCACCCCTCCACTTT. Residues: CASSRTGRTHSYNSPLHF.

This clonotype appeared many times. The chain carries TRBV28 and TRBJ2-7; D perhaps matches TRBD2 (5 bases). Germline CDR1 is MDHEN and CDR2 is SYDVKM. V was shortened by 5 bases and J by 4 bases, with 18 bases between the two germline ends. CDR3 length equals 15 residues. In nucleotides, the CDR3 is TGTGCCAGCAGTCGCTCGGGGTACCGGTCTTACGAGCAGTACTTC. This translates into CASSRSGYRSYEQYF.

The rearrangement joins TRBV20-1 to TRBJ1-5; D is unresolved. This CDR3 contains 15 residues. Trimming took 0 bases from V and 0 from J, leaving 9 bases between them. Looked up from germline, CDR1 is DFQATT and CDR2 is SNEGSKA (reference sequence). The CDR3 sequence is CSARDPVPSNQPQHF. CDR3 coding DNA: TGCAGTGCTAGAGATCCGGTACCTAGCAATCAGCCCCAGCATTTT.

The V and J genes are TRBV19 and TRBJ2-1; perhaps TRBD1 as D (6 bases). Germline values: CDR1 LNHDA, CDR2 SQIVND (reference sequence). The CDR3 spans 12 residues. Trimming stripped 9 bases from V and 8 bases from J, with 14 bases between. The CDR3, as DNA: TGTGCCAGCACGGACAAGGGGGATGAGCAGTTCTTC. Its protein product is CASTDKGDEQFF.

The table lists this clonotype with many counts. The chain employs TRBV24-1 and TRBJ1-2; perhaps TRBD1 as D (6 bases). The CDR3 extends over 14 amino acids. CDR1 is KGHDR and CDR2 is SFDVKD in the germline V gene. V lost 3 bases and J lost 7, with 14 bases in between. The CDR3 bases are TGTGCCACCAGTGATACTACAGGGACCCCTGGCTACACCTTC. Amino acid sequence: CATSDTTGTPGYTF.

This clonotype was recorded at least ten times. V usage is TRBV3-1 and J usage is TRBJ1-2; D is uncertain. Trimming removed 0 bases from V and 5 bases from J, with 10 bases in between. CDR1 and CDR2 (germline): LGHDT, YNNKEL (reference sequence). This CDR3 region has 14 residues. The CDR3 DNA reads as TGTGCCAGCAGCCAAGAAGACGGCATTTATGGCTACACCTTC. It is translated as CASSQEDGIYGYTF.

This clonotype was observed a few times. CDR3 nucleotides: TGTGCCAGTAGTATTGGCGGGACGAGTTCCTACGAGCAGTACTTC. Its protein is CASSIGGTSSYEQYF. The rearrangement uses TRBV19 and TRBJ2-7, with D possibly matching TRBD2 (6 bases). The CDR3 spans 15 residues. CDR1 and CDR2 from the germline V gene are LNHDA and SQIVND (reference sequence). The V gene lost 3 bases and the J gene lost 1 base, with 13 bases spanning the gap.

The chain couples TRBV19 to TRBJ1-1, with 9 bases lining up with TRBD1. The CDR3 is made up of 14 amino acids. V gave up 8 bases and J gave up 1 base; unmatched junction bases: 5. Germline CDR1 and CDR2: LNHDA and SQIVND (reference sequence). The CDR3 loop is CASWDRAENTEAFF. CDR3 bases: TGTGCCAGTTGGGACAGGGCCGAGAACACTGAAGCTTTCTTT. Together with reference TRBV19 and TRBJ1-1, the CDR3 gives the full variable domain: DGGITQSPKYLFRKEGQNVTLSCEQNLNHDAMYWYRQDPGQGLRLIYYSQIVNDFQKGDIAEGYSVSREKKESFPLTVTSAQKNPTAFYLCASWDRAENTEAFFGQGTRLTVV.

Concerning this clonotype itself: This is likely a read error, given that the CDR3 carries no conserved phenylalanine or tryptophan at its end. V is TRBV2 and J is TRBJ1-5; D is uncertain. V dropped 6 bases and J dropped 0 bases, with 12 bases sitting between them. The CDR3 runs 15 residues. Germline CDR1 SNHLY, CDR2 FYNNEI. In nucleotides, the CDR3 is TGTGCCAGCAGACGGAGCTCCGATAGCAATCAGCCCCAGCATCTT. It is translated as CASRRSSDSNQPQHL.

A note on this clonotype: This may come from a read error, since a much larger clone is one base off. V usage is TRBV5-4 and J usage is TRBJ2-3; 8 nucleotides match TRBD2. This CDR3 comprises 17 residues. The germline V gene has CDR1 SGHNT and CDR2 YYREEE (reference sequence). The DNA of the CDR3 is TGTGTCAGCAGCTTGGTTGGAGTTGCGGGGGGAAAAGATACGCAGTATTTT. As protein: CVSSLVGVAGGKDTQYF.

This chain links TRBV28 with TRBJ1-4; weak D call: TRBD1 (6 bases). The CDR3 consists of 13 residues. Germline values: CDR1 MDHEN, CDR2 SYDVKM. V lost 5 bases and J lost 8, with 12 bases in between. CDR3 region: CASSPPGAEKLFF. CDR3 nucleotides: TGTGCCAGCAGTCCCCCGGGGGCCGAAAAACTGTTTTTT.

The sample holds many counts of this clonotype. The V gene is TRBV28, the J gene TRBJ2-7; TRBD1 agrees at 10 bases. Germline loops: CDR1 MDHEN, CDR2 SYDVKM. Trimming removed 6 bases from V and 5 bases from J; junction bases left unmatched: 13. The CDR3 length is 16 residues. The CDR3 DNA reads TGTGCCAGCAGCTCCACTCGTCAAGACAGGGGGCACGAGCAGTACTTC. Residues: CASSSTRQDRGHEQYF.

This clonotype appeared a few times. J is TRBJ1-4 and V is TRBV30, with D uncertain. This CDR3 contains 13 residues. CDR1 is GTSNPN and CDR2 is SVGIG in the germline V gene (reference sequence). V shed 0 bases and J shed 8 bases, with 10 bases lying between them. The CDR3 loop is CAWSVLGREKLFF. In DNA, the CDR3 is TGTGCCTGGAGTGTATTGGGTCGGGAAAAACTGTTTTTT.

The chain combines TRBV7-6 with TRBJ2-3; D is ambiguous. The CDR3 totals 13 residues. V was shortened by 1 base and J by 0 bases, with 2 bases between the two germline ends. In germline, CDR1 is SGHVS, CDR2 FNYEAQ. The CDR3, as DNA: TGTGCCAGCAGCTTAGGCAGCACAGATACGCAGTATTTT. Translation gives CASSLGSTDTQYF.

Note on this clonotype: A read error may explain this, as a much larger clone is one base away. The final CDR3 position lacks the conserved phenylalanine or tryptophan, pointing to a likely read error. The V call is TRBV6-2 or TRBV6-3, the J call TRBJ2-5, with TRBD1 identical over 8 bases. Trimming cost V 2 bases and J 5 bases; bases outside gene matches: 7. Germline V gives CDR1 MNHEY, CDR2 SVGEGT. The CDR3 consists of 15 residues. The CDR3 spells CASSYLGQGMETQYI. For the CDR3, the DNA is TGTGCCAGCAGTTACCTAGGACAGGGAATGGAGACCCAGTACATC.

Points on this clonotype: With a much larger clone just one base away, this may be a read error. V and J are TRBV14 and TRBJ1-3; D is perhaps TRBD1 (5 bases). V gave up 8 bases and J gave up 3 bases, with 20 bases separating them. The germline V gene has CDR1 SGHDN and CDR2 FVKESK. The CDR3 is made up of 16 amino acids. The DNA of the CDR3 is TGTGCCAGCGGCCTATTCTTCGGGGGTGTTGGAAACACCATATATTTT. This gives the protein CASGLFFGGVGNTIYF. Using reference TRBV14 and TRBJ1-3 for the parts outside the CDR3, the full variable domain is EAGVTQFPSHSVIEKGQTVTLRCDPISGHDNLYWYRRVMGKEIKFLLHFVKESKQDESGMPNNRFLAERTGGTYSTLKVQPAELEDSGVYFCASGLFFGGVGNTIYFGEGSWLTVV.

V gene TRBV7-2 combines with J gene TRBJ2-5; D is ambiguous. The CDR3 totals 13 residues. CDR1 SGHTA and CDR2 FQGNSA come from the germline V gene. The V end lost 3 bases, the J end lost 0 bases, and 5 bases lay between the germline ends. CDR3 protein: CASSFRYQETQYF. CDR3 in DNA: TGTGCCAGCAGCTTTAGGTACCAAGAGACCCAGTACTTC.

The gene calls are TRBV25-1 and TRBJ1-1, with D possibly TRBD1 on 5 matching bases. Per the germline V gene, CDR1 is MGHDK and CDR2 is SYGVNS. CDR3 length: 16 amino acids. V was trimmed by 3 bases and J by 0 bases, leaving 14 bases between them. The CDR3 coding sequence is TGTGCCAGCAGTGAGATTGGGGGGTGGATGAACACTGAAGCTTTCTTT. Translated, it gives CASSEIGGWMNTEAFF.

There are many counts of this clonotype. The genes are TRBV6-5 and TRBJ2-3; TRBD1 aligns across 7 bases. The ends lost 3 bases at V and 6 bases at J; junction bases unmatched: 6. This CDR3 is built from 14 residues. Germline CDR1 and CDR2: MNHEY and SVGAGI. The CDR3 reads CASSYRGLYDTQYF. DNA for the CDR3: TGTGCCAGCAGTTATAGGGGGCTTTACGATACGCAGTATTTT.

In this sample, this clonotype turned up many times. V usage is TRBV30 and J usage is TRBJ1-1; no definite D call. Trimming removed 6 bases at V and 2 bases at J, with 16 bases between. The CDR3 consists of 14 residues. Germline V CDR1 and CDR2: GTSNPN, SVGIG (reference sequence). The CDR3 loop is CACHQGQVNTEAFF. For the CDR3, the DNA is TGTGCCTGCCACCAAGGGCAGGTTAACACTGAAGCTTTCTTT.

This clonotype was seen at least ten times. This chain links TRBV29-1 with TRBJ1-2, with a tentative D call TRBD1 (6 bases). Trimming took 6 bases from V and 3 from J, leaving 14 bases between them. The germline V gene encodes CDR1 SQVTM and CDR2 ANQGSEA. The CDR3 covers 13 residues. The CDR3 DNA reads TGCAGCGTCTCTCCAGGGGACCACTATGGCTACACCTTC. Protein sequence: CSVSPGDHYGYTF. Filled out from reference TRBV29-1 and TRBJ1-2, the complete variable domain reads SAVISQKPSRDICQRGTSLTIQCQVDSQVTMMFWYRQQPGQSLTLIATANQGSEATYESGFVIDKFPISRPNLTFSTLTVSNMSPEDSSIYLCSVSPGDHYGYTFGSGTRLTVV.

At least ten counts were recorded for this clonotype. DNA for the CDR3: TGCAGTGCTAGGGTCACCTCCTACAATGAGCAGTTCTTC. Its protein is CSARVTSYNEQFF. The chain carries TRBV20-1 and TRBJ2-1; D gene uncertain. Trimming shortened V by 3 bases and J by 0 bases, and 6 bases separated the two germline ends. This CDR3 comprises 13 residues. Germline values: CDR1 DFQATT, CDR2 SNEGSKA (reference sequence).

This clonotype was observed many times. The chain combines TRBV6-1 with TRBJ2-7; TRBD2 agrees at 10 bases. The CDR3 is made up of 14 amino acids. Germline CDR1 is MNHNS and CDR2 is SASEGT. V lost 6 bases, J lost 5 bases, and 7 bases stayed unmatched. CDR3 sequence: CASRAGLAVDEQYF. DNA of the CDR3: TGTGCCAGCAGAGCCGGACTAGCGGTGGACGAGCAGTACTTC.

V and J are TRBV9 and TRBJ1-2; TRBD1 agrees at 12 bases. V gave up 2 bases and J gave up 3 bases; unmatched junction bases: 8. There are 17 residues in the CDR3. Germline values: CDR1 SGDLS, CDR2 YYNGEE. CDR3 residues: CASSVTGTGGADYGYTF. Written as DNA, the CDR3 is TGTGCCAGCAGCGTGACCGGGACAGGGGGCGCGGACTATGGCTACACCTTC.